This TCR beta chain was recovered during a study of TIL therapy for anti-PD-1-resistant metastatic lung cancer. Sequencing used immunoSEQ v3. The assay was immunoSEQ multiplex PCR, and TCRdb's table has in-frame clones only and misses some. The profile shows over 25,000 clones, over 60% of them singletons. The CDR3 length is 16 residues. The germline V gene encodes CDR1 SGHNT and CDR2 YYREEE (reference sequence). Trimming removed 4 bases at V and 5 bases at J, with 16 bases between. This clone was picked up a small number of times. Time point meaning: pre-treatment sample, taken before nivolumab and TIL therapy. Most excised metastases sampled were pleural nodules or supraclavicular lymph nodes.

The source is a person aged 25 to 85 with non-small cell lung cancer. The V gene is TRBV5-4, the J gene TRBJ1-6; unclear D gene. The input for sequencing was tumor tissue, taken at baseline. The CDR3 here is CASSHIQLLHNSPLHF. The CDR3 DNA reads as TGTGCCAGCAGCCACATACAGCTACTTCATAATTCACCCCTCCACTTT.